Sequencing of this T cell receptor beta chain was carried out in a study of tumor-infiltrating lymphocytes in primary liver carcinoma. The germline V and J ends were trimmed by 6 bases and 6 bases, with 14 bases remaining between them. Per the germline V gene, CDR1 is MDHEN and CDR2 is SYDVKM. CDR3 size: 13 residues. Blood RNA came from unsorted whole blood; germline DNA was also extracted. From 500 ng of total RNA, TCR beta-specific cDNA was reverse-transcribed using a constant-region primer. Employing slightly modified ARM-PCR, three nested multiplex PCR rounds were run, and these gave rise to the TCR beta libraries. Investigators reported that the first two PCR rounds, at approximately 11 cycles each, used TRBV1-TRBV30 forward primers with a C-beta reverse primer. MiXCR, applied by TCRdb to the multiplex PCR reads, yields one record per CDR3 protein. The table shows some 190,000 distinct CDR3 sequences, with about 55% occurring only once.

The chain couples TRBV28 to TRBJ2-5, with no clear D. This sequence was found in a man in his forties with primary liver carcinoma and hepatitis B virus infection. Sequenced input: peripheral blood. The CDR3 DNA is TGTGCCAGCAGGGATTCGACGGAGCAGACCCAGTACTTC. Its translation: CASRDSTEQTQYF. Full variable domain (outside the CDR3, taken from reference TRBV28 and TRBJ2-5): DVKVTQSSRYLVKRTGEKVFLECVQDMDHENMFWYRQDPGLGLRLIYFSYDVKMKEKGDIPEGYSVSREKKERFSLILESASTNQTSMYLCASRDSTEQTQYFGPGTRLLVL.